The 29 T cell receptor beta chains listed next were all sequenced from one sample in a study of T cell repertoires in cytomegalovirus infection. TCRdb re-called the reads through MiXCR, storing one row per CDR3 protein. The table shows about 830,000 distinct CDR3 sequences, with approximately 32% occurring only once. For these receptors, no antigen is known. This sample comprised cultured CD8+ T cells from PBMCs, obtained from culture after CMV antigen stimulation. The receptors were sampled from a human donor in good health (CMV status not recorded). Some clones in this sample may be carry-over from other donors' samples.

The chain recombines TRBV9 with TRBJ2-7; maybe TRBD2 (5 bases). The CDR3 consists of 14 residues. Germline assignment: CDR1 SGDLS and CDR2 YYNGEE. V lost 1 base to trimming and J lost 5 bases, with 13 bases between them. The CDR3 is CASSVKGVMDEQYF. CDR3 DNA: TGTGCCAGCAGCGTAAAGGGAGTCATGGACGAGCAGTACTTC. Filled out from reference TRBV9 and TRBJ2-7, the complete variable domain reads DSGVTQTPKHLITATGQRVTLRCSPRSGDLSVYWYQQSLDQGLQFLIQYYNGEERAKGNILERFSAQQFPDLHSELNLSSLELGDSALYFCASSVKGVMDEQYFGPGTRLTVT.

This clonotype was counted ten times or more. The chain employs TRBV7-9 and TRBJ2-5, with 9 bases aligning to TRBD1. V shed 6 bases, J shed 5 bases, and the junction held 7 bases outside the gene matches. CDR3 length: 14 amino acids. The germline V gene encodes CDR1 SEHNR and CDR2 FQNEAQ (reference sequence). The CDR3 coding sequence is TGTGCCAGCAGTTCCACAGGGGGCCGGGAGACCCAGTACTTC. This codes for CASSSTGGRETQYF.

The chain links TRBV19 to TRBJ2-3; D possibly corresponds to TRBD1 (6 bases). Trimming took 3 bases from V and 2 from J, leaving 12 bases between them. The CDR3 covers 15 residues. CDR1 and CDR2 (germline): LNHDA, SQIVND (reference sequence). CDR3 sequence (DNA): TGTGCCAGTAGTATCAGGGGCATGAACACAGATACGCAGTATTTT. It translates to CASSIRGMNTDTQYF.

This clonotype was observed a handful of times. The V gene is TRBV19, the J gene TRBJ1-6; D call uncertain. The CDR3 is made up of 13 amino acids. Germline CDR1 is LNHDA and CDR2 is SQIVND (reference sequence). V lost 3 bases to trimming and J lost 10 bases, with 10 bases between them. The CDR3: CASSISRRSPLHF. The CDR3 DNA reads TGTGCCAGTAGTATCTCAAGGCGGTCACCCCTCCACTTT.

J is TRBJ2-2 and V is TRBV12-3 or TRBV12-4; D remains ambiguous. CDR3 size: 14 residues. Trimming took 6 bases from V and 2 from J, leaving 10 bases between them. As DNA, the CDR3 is TGTGCCAGCAGCCCCTGGGCCAACACCGGGGAGCTGTTTTTT. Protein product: CASSPWANTGELFF.

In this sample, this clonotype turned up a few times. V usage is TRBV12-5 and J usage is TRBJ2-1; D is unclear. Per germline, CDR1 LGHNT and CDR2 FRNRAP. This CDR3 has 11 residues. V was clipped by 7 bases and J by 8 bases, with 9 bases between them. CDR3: CASAFGDEQFF. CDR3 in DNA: TGTGCTAGTGCCTTTGGGGATGAGCAGTTCTTC.

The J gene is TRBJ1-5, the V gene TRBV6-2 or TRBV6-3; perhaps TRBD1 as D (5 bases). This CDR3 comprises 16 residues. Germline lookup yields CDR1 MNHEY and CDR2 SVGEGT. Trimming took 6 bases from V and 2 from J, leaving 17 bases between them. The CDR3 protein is CASSRPFRVGNQPQHF. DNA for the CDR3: TGTGCCAGCAGCCGCCCCTTCAGGGTTGGCAATCAGCCCCAGCATTTT.

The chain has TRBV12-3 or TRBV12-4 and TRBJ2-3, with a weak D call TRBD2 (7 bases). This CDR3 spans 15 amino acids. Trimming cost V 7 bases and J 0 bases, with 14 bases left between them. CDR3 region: CASTMGGRSTDTQYF. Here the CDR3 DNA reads TGTGCCAGCACTATGGGGGGGCGGAGCACAGATACGCAGTATTTT.

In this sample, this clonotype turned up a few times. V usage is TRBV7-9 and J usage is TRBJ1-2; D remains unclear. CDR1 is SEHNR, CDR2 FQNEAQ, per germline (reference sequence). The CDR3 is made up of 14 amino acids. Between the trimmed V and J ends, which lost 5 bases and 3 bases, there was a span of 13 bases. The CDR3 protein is CASSAPDAYYGYTF. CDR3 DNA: TGTGCCAGCAGCGCTCCCGACGCCTACTATGGCTACACCTTC.

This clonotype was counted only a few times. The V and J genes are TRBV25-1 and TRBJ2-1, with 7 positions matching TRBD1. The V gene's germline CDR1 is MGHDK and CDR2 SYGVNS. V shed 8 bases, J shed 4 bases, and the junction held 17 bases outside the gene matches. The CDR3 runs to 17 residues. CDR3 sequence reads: CASASPVLGQKYNEQFF. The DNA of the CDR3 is TGTGCCAGCGCGTCCCCTGTGCTGGGACAGAAATACAATGAGCAGTTCTTC.

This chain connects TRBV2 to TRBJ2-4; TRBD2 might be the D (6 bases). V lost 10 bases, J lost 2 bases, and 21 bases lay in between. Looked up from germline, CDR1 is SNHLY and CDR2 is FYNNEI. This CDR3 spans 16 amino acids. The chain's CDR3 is CATDGTPKGSKNIQYF. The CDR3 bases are TGTGCCACCGACGGGACTCCCAAGGGGTCCAAAAACATTCAGTACTTC. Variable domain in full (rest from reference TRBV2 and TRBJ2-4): EPEVTQTPSHQVTQMGQEVILRCVPISNHLYFYWYRQILGQKVEFLVSFYNNEISEKSEIFDDQFSVERPDGSNFTLKIRSTKLEDSAMYFCATDGTPKGSKNIQYFGAGTRLSVL.

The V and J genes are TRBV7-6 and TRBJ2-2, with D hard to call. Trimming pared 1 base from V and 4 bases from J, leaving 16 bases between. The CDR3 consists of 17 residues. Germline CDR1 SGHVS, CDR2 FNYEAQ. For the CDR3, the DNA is TGTGCCAGCAGCTTAGATTTGGAGCCGATTGGCACCGGGGAGCTGTTTTTT. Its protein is CASSLDLEPIGTGELFF.

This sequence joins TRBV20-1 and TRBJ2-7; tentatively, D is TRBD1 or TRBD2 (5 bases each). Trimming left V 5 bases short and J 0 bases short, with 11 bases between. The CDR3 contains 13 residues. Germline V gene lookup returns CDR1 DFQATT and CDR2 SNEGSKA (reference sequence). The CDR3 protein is CSARDGGSYEQYV. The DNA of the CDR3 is TGCAGTGCTCGGGACGGAGGCTCCTACGAGCAGTACGTC.

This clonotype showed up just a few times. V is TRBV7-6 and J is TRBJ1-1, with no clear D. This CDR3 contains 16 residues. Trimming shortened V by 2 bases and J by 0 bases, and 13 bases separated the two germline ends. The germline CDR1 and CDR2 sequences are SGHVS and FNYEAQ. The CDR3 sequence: CASSLFLDPMNTEAFF. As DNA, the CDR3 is TGTGCCAGCAGCTTATTCCTTGACCCGATGAACACTGAAGCTTTCTTT.

CDR3 DNA sequence: TGTGCTAGTGGTCTGGGACAGTTCTACGAGCAGTACTTC. It is translated as CASGLGQFYEQYF. The genes are TRBV12-5 and TRBJ2-7; 7 bases are shared with TRBD1. The CDR3 length is 13 residues. Trimming at V came to 5 bases and at J to 3 bases, leaving 4 bases not matched to a gene. CDR1 is LGHNT and CDR2 is FRNRAP in the germline V gene.

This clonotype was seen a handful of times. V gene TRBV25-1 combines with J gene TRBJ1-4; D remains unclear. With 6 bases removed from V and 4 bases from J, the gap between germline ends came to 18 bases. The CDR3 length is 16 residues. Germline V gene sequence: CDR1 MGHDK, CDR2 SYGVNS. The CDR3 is CASRSAWADNNEKLFF. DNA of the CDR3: TGTGCCAGCAGGAGTGCCTGGGCGGATAATAATGAAAAACTGTTTTTT.

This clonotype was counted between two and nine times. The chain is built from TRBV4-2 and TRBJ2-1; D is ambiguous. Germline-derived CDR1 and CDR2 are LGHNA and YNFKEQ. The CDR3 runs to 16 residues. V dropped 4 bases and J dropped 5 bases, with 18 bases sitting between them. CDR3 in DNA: TGTGCCAGCAGCCCCCTTGGGCCCGACTTGCACAATGAGCAGTTCTTC. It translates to CASSPLGPDLHNEQFF.

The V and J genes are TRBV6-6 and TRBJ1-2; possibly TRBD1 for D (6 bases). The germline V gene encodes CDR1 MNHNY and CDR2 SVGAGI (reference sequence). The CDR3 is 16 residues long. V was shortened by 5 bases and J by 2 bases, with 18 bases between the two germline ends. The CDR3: CASSIGTPIYNYGYTF. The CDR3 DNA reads TGTGCCAGCAGTATCGGGACACCAATCTACAACTATGGCTACACCTTC.

CDR3 sequence (DNA): TGCAGTGCCGAGGATAAAGGGTTCTCCTACGAGCAGTACGTC. This sequence encodes CSAEDKGFSYEQYV. The V call is TRBV20-1, the J call TRBJ2-7; D is unresolved. Trimming removed 6 bases from V and 0 bases from J, with 15 bases in between. The CDR3 consists of 14 residues. The germline V gene has CDR1 DFQATT and CDR2 SNEGSKA (reference sequence).

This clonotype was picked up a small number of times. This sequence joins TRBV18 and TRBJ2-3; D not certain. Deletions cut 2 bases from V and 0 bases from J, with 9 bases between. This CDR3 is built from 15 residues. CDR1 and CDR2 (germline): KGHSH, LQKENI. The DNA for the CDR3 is TGTGCCAGCTCACCAATCGACTCTAGCACAGATACGCAGTATTTT. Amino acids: CASSPIDSSTDTQYF.

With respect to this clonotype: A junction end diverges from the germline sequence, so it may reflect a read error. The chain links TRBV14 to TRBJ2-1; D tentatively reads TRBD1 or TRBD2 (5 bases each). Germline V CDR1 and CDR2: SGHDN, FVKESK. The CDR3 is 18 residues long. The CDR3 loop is CTSSQESPRSPGHNEQFF. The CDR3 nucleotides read TGTACCAGCAGCCAAGAGTCACCCCGGTCGCCGGGGCACAATGAGCAGTTCTTC.

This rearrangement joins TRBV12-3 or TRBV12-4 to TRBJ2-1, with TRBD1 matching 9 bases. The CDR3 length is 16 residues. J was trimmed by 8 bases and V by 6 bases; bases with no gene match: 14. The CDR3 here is CASSRSDRGSWYEQFF. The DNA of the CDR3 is TGTGCCAGCAGCCGCTCTGACAGGGGGTCCTGGTATGAGCAGTTCTTC.

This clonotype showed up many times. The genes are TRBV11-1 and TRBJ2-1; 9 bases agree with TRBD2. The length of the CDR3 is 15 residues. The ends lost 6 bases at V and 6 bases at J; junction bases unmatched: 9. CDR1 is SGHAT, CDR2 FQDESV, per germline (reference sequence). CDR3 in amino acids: CASRRGGLASNEQFF. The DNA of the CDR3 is TGTGCCAGCAGGAGAGGAGGACTAGCGTCCAATGAGCAGTTCTTC.

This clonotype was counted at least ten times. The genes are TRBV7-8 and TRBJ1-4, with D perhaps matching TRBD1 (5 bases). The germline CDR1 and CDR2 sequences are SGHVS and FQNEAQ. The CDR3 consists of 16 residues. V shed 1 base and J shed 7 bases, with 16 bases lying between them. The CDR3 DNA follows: TGTGCCAGCAGCTTAGTGTCATGGGGCGGTGGTGAAAAACTGTTTTTT. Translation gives CASSLVSWGGGEKLFF.

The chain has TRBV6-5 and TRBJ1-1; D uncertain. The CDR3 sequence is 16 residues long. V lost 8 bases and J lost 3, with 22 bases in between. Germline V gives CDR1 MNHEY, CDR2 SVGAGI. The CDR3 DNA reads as TGTGCCAGCTCCATTCGGCCTCCAGGCACGGACACTGAAGCTTTCTTT. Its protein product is CASSIRPPGTDTEAFF.

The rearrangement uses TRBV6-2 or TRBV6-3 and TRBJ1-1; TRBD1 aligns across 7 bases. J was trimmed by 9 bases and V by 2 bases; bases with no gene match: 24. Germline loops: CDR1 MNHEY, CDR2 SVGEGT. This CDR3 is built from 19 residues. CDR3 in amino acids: CASSYTPVTGPAPPSKAFF. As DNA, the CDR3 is TGTGCCAGCAGTTACACACCGGTGACAGGGCCCGCTCCTCCCTCTAAAGCTTTCTTT.

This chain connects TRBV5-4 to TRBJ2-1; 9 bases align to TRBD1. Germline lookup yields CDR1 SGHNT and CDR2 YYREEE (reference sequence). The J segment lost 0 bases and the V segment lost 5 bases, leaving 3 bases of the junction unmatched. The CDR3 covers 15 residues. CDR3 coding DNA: TGTGCCAGCAGGGGACAGGGTATCTCCTACAATGAGCAGTTCTTC. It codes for CASRGQGISYNEQFF.

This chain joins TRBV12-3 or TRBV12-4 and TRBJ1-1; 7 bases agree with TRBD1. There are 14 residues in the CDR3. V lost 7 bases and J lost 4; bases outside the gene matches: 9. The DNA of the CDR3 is TGTGCCAGCACCCTCTTAACAGGGGCCACTGAAGCTTTCTTT. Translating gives CASTLLTGATEAFF.

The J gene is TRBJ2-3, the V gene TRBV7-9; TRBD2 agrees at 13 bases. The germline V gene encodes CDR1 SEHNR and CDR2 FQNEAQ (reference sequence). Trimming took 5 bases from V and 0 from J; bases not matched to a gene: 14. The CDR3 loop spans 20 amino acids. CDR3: CASSPPYPGLAGTSTDTQYF. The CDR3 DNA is TGTGCCAGCAGCCCTCCGTACCCGGGACTAGCGGGGACCAGCACAGATACGCAGTATTTT.